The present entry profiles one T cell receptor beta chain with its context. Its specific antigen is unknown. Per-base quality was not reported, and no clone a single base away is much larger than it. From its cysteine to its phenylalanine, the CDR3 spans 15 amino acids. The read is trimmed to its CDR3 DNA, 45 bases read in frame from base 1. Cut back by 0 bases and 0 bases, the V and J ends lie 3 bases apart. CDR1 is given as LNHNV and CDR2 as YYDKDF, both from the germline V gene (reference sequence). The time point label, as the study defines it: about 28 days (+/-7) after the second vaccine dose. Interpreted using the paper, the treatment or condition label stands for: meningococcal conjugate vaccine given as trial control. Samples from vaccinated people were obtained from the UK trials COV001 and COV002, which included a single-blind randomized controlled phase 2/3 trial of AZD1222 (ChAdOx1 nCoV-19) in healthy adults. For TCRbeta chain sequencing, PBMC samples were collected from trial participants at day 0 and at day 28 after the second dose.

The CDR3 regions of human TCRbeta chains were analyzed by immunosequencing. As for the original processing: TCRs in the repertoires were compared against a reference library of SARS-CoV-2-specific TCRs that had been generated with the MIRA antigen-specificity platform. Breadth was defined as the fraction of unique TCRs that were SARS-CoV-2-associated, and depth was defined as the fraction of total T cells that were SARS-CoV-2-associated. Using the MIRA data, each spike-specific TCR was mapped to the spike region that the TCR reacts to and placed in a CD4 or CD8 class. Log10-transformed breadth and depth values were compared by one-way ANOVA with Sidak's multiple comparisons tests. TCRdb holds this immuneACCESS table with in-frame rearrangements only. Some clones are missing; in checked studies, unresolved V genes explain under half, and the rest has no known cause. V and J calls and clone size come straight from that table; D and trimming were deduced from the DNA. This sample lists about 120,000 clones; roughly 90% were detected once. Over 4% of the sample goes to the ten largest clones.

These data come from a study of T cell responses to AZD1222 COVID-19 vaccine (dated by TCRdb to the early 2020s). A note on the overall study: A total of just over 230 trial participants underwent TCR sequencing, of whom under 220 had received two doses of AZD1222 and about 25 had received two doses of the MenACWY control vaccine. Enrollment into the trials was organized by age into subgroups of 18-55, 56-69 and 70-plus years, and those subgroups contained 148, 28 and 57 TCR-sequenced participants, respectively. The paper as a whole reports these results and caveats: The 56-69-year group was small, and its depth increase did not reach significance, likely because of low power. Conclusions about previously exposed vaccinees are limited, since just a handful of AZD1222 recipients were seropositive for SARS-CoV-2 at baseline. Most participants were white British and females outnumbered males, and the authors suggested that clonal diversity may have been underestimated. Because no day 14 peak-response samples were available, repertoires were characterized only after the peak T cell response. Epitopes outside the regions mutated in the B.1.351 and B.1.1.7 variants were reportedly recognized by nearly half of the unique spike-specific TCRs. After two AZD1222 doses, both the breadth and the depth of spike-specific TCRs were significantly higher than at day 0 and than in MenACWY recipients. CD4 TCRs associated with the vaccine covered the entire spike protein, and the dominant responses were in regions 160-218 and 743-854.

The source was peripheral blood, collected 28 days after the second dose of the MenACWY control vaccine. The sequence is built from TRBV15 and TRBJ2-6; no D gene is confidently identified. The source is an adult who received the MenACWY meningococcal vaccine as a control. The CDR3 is CATSREDSGANVLTF. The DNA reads TGTGCCACCAGCAGAGAGGACTCTGGGGCCAACGTCCTGACTTTC.